This entry is about one T cell receptor beta chain. This clone's antigen is unknown. Qualities for individual bases were not recorded, and no much larger clone is one base off. This record belongs to a study of T cell responses to AZD1222 COVID-19 vaccine (dated by TCRdb to the early 2020s). Looking at the study overall: Because spike-specific TCR depth and breadth did not differ between the two schedules, AZD1222 recipients who got a second dose at roughly 4 weeks were pooled with those who got a second dose at roughly 12 weeks. A total of under 250 trial participants underwent TCR sequencing, of whom nearly 210 had received two doses of AZD1222 and some 25 had received two doses of the MenACWY control vaccine. Trial participants were enrolled by age into subgroups of 18-55, 56-69 and 70-plus years, and about 150, 27 and 61 TCR-sequenced participants, respectively, were included in these subgroups.

The CDR3 regions of human TCRbeta chains were analyzed by immunosequencing. As for the authors' bioinformatics: TCRs in the repertoires were compared against a reference library of SARS-CoV-2-specific TCRs that had been generated with the MIRA antigen-specificity platform. Breadth was defined as the fraction of unique TCRs that were SARS-CoV-2-associated, and depth was defined as the fraction of total T cells that were SARS-CoV-2-associated. Using the MIRA data, every spike-specific TCR was mapped to the spike region that the TCR reacted to and assigned to either a CD4 or a CD8 class. Log10-transformed breadth and depth values were compared by one-way ANOVA with Sidak's multiple comparisons tests. TCRdb took this table from immuneACCESS and kept in-frame rearrangements with V and J called. Such tables lack part of the clones; where checked against another copy, unresolved V genes explain under half of the gap, and the rest is unexplained. The D gene and trimming were derived from the DNA, and the V and J assignments and clone size from that table. Within this sample are about 150,000 clones, with just over 90% of them counted one time only. The ten largest clones take up roughly 1.9% of the sample.

The label giving this sample's time point can be read as: baseline before first vaccination. Samples from vaccinated people were obtained from the UK trials COV001 and COV002, which included a single-blind randomized controlled phase 2/3 trial of AZD1222 (ChAdOx1 nCoV-19) in healthy adults. Trial participant PBMC samples were collected at day 0 and day 28 after the second dose for TCRbeta chain sequencing. The germline V gene specifies SGHVS as CDR1 and FNYEAQ as CDR2. The CDR3 sequence holds 16 residues, the cysteine and phenylalanine included. The CDR3 DNA has 48 bases and is translated from base 1. V lost 3 bases and J lost 8 bases, and the count of bases not matched to a germline gene is 11. What the work shows at the level of the full study, not this receptor alone: Nearly half of unique spike-specific TCRs reportedly recognized epitopes outside regions mutated in the B.1.351 and B.1.1.7 variants. In the small 56-69-year group, the increase in depth fell short of significance, most likely because of low power. Because no day 14 peak-response samples were available, the repertoires could be characterized only after the peak T cell response. Conclusions about previously exposed vaccinees are limited because only six or seven AZD1222 recipients were SARS-CoV-2 seropositive at baseline. The vaccine-associated CD4 TCRs covered the entire spike protein, and the dominant responses fell in regions 160-218 and 743-854. Participants were mostly white British, with more females than males. The authors suggested clonal diversity may have been underestimated. A significant rise in spike-specific TCR breadth and depth was observed after two AZD1222 doses relative to day 0 and relative to MenACWY recipients.

This TCR derives from an adult in good health. The chain is assembled from TRBV7-6 and TRBJ2-3, with 10 bases in between that match TRBD2. The sequencing here drew on peripheral blood, taken on day 0 of AZD1222 vaccination. CDR3 protein: CASSLSPSGSFGTQYF. The nucleotides read TGTGCCAGCAGCTTGTCCCCTAGCGGGAGTTTTGGTACGCAGTATTTT.